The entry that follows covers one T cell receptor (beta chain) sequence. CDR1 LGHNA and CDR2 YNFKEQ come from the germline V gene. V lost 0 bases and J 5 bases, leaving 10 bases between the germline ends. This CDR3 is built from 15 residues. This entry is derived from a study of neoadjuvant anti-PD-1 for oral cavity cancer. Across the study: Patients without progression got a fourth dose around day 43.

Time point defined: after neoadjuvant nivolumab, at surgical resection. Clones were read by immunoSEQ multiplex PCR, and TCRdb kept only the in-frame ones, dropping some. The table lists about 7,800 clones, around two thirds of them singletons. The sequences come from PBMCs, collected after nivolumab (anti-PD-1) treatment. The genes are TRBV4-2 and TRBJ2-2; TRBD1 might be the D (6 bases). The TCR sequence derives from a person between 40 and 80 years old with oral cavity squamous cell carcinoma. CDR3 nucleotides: TGTGCCAGCAGCCAAGAAATAGGGGGAACCGGGGAGCTGTTTTTT. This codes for CASSQEIGGTGELFF.